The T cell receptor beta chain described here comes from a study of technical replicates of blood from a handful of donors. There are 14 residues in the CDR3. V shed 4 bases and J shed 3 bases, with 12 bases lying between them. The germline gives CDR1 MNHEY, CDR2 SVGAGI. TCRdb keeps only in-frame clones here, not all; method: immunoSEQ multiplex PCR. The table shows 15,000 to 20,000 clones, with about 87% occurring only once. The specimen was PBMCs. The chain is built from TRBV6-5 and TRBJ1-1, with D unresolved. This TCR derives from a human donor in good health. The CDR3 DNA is TGTGCCAGCAGTTTACAGCCGGGGTACACTGAAGCTTTCTTT. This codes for CASSLQPGYTEAFF.